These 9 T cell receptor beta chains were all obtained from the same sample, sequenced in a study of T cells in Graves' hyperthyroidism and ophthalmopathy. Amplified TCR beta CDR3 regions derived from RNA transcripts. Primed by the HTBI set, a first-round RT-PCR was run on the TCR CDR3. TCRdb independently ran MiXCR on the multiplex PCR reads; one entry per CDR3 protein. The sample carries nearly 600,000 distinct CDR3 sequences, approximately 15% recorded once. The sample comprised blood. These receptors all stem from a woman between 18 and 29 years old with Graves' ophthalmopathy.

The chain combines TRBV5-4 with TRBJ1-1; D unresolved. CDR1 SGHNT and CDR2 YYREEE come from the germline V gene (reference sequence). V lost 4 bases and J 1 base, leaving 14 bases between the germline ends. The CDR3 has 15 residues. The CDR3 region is CASSTPQRGNTEAFF. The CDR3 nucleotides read TGTGCCAGCAGCACCCCCCAACGGGGGAACACTGAAGCTTTCTTT.

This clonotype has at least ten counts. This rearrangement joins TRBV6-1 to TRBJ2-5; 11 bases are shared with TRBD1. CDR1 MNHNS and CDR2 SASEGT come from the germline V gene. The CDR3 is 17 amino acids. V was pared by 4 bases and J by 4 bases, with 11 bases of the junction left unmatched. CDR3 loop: CASSVQRTGGRGETQYF. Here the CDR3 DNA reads TGTGCCAGCAGTGTCCAAAGGACAGGGGGCAGAGGAGAGACCCAGTACTTC.

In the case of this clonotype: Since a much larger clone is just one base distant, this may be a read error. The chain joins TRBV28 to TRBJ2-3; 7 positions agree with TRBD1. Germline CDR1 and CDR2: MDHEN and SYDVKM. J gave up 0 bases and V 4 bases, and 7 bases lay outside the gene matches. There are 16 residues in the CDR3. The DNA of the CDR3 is TGTGCCAGCAGTTCCCCGCCGGGACAGAGCACAGATACGCAGTATTTT. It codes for CASSSPPGQSTDTQYF. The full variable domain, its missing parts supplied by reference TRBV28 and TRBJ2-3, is DVKVTQSSRYLVKRTGEKVFLECVQDMDHENMFWYRQDPGLGLRLIYFSYDVKMKEKGDIPEGYSVSREKKERFSLILESASTNQTSMYLCASSSPPGQSTDTQYFGPGTRLTVL.

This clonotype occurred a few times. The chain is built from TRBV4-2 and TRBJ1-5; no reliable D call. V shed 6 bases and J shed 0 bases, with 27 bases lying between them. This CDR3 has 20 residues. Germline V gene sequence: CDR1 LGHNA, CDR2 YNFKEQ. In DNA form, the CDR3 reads TGTGCCAGCAGAATTCCTCTAGGATGGGTGAGGGTGTATAGCAATCAGCCCCAGCATTTT. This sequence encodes CASRIPLGWVRVYSNQPQHF.

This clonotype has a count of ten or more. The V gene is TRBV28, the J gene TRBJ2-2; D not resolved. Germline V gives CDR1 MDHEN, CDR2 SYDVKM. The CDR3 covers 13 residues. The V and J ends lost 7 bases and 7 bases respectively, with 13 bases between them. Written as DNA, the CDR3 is TGTGCCAGCACTCCACCGGCTAGCGGGGAGCTGTTTTTT. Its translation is CASTPPASGELFF. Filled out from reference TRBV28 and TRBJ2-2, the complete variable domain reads DVKVTQSSRYLVKRTGEKVFLECVQDMDHENMFWYRQDPGLGLRLIYFSYDVKMKEKGDIPEGYSVSREKKERFSLILESASTNQTSMYLCASTPPASGELFFGEGSRLTVL.

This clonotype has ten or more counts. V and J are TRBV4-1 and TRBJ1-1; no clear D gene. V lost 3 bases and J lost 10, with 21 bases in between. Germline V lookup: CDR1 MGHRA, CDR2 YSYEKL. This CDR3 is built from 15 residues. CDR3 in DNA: TGCGCCAGCAGCCACCCCTTAGGCCCCAAACCCAGAGCTTTCTTT. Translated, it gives CASSHPLGPKPRAFF.

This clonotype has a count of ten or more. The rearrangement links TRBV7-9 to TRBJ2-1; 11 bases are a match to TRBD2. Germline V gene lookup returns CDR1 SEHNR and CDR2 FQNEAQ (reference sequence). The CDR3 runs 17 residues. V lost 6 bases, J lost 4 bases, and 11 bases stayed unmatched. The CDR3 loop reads CASRTLPSGRFYNEQFF. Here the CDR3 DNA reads TGTGCCAGCAGAACACTCCCTAGCGGGAGGTTTTACAATGAGCAGTTCTTC.

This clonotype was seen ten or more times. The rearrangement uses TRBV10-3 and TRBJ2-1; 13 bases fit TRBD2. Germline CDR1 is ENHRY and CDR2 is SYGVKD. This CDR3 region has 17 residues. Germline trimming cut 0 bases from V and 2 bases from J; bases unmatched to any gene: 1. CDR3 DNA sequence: TGTGCCATCAGTGAGTCGGGGACTAGCGGGACCTACAATGAGCAGTTCTTC. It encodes CAISESGTSGTYNEQFF.

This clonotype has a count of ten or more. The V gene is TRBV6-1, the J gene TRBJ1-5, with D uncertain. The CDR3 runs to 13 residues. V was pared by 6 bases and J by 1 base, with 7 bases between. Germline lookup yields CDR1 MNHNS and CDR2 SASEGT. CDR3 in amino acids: CASRPSSNQPQHF. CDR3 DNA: TGTGCCAGCAGGCCTTCGAGCAATCAGCCCCAGCATTTT.